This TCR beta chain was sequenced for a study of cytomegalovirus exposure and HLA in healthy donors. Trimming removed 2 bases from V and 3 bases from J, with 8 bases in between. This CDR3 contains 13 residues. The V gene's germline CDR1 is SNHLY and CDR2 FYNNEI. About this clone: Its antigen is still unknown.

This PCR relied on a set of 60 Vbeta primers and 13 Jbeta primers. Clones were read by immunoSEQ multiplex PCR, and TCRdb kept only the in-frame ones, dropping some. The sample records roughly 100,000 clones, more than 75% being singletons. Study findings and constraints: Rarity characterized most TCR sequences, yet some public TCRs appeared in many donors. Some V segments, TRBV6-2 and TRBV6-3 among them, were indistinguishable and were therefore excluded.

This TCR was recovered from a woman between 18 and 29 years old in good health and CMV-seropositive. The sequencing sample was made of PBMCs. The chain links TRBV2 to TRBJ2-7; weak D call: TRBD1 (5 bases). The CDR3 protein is CASSEWQGYEQYF. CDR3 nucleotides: TGTGCCAGCAGTGAATGGCAGGGCTACGAGCAGTACTTC.